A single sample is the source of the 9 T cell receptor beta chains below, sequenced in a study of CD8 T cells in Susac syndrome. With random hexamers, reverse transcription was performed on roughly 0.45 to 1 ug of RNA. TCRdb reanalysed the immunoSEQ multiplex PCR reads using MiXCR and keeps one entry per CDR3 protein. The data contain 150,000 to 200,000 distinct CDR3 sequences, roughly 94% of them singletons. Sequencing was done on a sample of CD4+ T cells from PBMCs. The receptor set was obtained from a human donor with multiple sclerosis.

CDR3 nucleotide sequence: TGTGCCACCAGCAGCGCAGGGGGGACCCAGTACTTC. Amino acids: CATSSAGGTQYF. V is TRBV15 and J is TRBJ2-5; TRBD1 matches 7 bases. The V segment lost 3 bases and the J segment 7 bases; nucleotides outside the gene matches: 2. The germline CDR1 and CDR2 sequences are LNHNV and YYDKDF (reference sequence). The CDR3 spans 12 residues.

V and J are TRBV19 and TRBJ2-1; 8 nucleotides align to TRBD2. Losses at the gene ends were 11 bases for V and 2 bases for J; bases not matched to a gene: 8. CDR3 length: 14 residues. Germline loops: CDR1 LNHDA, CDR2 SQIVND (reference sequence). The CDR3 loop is CASNGGVTYNEQFF. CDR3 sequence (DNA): TGTGCCTCAAACGGGGGGGTTACCTACAATGAGCAGTTCTTC.

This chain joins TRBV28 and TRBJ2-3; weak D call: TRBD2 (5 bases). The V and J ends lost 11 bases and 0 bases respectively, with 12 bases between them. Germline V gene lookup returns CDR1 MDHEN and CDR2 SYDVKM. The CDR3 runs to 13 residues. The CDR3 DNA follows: TGTGCCGCGGAGGCAGCTAGCACAGATACGCAGTATTTT. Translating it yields CAAEAASTDTQYF.

CDR3 coding DNA: TGTGCCAGCAGCCAATCCGGGAGTGGCGGGGGCTACGAGCAGTACTTC. Protein: CASSQSGSGGGYEQYF. The chain uses TRBV14 and TRBJ2-7; TRBD2 matches 7 bases. After removal of 2 bases from V and 3 bases from J, the junction contained 10 bases not matched to a gene. CDR3 length equals 16 residues. Germline CDR1 SGHDN, CDR2 FVKESK.

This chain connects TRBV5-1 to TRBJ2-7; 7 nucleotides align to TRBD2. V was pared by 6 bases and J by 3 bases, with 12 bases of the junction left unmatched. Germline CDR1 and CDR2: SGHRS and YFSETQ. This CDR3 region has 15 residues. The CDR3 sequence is CASNPGGSFLYEQYF. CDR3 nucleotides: TGCGCCAGCAATCCAGGCGGGAGTTTTCTCTACGAGCAGTACTTC.

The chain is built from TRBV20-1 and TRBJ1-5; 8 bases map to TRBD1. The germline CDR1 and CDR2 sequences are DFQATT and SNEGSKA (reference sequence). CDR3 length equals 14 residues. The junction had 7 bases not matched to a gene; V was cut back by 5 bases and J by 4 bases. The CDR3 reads CSAQGQGRNQPQHF. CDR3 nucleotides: TGCAGTGCTCAAGGACAGGGCAGAAATCAGCCCCAGCATTTT.

This CDR3 reads CSARTGGRDTEAFF. CDR3 sequence (DNA): TGCAGTGCGAGGACCGGGGGTCGGGACACTGAAGCTTTCTTT. The rearrangement joins TRBV20-1 to TRBJ1-1, with D possibly TRBD1 on 5 matching bases. Germline CDR1 is DFQATT and CDR2 is SNEGSKA (reference sequence). CDR3 size: 14 residues. Trimming pared 6 bases from V and 3 bases from J, leaving 17 bases between.

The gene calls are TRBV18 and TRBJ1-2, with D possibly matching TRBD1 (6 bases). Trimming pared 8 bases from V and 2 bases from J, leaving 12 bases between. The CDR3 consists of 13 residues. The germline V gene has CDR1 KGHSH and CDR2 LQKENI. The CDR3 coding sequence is TGTGCCAGCACTCAAGGGGGGAACTATGGCTACACCTTC. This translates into CASTQGGNYGYTF.

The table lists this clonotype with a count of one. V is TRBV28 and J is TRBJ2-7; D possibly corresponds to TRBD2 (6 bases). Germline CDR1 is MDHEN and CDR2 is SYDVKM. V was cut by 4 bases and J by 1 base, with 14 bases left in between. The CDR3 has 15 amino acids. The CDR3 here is CASSSSGTGSYEQYF. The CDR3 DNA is TGTGCCAGCAGTTCATCGGGGACTGGATCCTACGAGCAGTACTTC.